These 29 T cell receptor beta chains share one sample of origin, sequenced in a study of cytotoxic CD8 clonotypes in ibrutinib-treated CLL. Clones were read by immunoSEQ multiplex PCR, and TCRdb kept only the in-frame ones, dropping some. The sample holds over 130,000 clones, around 81% seen once. The material was PBMCs, obtained after 36 months of ibrutinib treatment. Receptor source: a human donor with chronic lymphocytic leukemia.

J is TRBJ1-2 and V is TRBV11-2; the D is unclear. V lost 0 bases and J lost 4, with 9 bases in between. CDR3 size: 14 residues. The germline CDR1 and CDR2 sequences are SGHAT and FQNNGV. CDR3 nucleotide sequence: TGTGCCAGCAGCTTAGATGGGTTACTCTATGGCTACACCTTC. Protein product: CASSLDGLLYGYTF.

This clone has just a few counts. This rearrangement joins TRBV4-1 to TRBJ2-2; 7 nucleotides line up with TRBD1. CDR3 length equals 16 residues. With V trimmed by 3 bases and J by 0 bases, 4 bases remained unmatched. Germline values: CDR1 MGHRA, CDR2 YSYEKL. Here the CDR3 reads CASSQPGQSNTGELFF. The DNA for the CDR3 is TGCGCCAGCAGCCAGCCGGGACAGTCGAACACCGGGGAGCTGTTTTTT.

This chain connects TRBV14 to TRBJ2-3; 9 bases match TRBD2. The V gene end was trimmed by 3 bases and the J gene end by 1 base; junction bases not matched to a gene: 5. There are 16 residues in the CDR3. Germline CDR1 is SGHDN and CDR2 is FVKESK. The DNA for the CDR3 is TGTGCCAGCAGCCAGAGACTAGCGGCCCGCACAGATACGCAGTATTTT. Translation: CASSQRLAARTDTQYF.

The chain uses TRBV5-1 and TRBJ1-2; 12 bases align to TRBD1. CDR1 is SGHRS, CDR2 YFSETQ, per germline. The length of the CDR3 is 16 residues. The trim removed 4 bases at V and 1 base at J, leaving 5 bases unmatched. The DNA of the CDR3 is TGCGCCAGCAGCCCGCGGGACAGGGGGCATAACTATGGCTACACCTTC. Protein product: CASSPRDRGHNYGYTF.

The chain couples TRBV7-9 to TRBJ1-4; D is undetermined. CDR1 and CDR2 from the germline V gene are SEHNR and FQNEAQ (reference sequence). Trimming removed 1 base from V and 5 bases from J, with 11 bases in between. The length of the CDR3 is 15 residues. For the CDR3, the DNA is TGTGCCAGCAGCTTAGTGGAGACCCGGAATGAAAAACTGTTTTTT. It translates to CASSLVETRNEKLFF.

This rearrangement joins TRBV10-3 to TRBJ2-7, with D uncertain. CDR3 length: 12 residues. Germline V gene data show CDR1 as ENHRY and CDR2 as SYGVKD. Trimming left V 10 bases short and J 1 base short, with 11 bases between. CDR3 sequence: CATFGESYEQYF. CDR3 in DNA: TGTGCCACCTTTGGGGAATCCTACGAGCAGTACTTC.

J is TRBJ2-6 and V is TRBV5-4; D remains unclear. Germline CDR1 SGHNT, CDR2 YYREEE (reference sequence). The V gene lost 0 bases and the J gene lost 9 bases, with 10 bases spanning the gap. The CDR3 runs 14 residues. The DNA of the CDR3 is TGTGCCAGCAGCTTGGGCGAGTCCCTCAACGTCCTGACTTTC. Protein sequence: CASSLGESLNVLTF.

The table lists this clone with a count of one. V is TRBV5-1 and J is TRBJ1-4; a weak D match, TRBD1 (6 bases). Germline CDR1 and CDR2: SGHRS and YFSETQ. The CDR3 is 15 amino acids. V lost 5 bases and J lost 7, with 18 bases in between. CDR3 residues: CASRPQGRTGEKLFF. The CDR3 DNA reads as TGCGCCAGCAGGCCACAGGGACGTACGGGTGAAAAACTGTTTTTT.

The chain employs TRBV7-8 and TRBJ1-5; 7 bases line up with TRBD1. Germline V gene sequence: CDR1 SGHVS, CDR2 FQNEAQ. This CDR3 has 16 amino acids. After removal of 4 bases from V and 7 bases from J, the junction contained 13 bases not matched to a gene. CDR3 nucleotide sequence: TGTGCCAGCAGCTCGCGAGACCTAACAGGGGAACAGCCCCAGCATTTT. As protein: CASSSRDLTGEQPQHF.

V and J are TRBV7-7 and TRBJ2-1; D might be TRBD1 (5 bases). Germline CDR1 SSHAT, CDR2 FNYEAQ (reference sequence). Deletions cut 0 bases from V and 7 bases from J, with 10 bases between. There are 14 residues in the CDR3. In DNA, the CDR3 is TGTGCCAGCAGCTTAGCAGGTCCAGGGAATGAGCAGTTCTTC. It encodes CASSLAGPGNEQFF.

Only a few counts were recorded for this clone. V usage is TRBV12-5 and J usage is TRBJ1-3; D uncertain. The CDR3 length is 12 residues. Trimming shortened V by 2 bases and J by 4 bases, and 3 bases separated the two germline ends. From germline, CDR1 is LGHNT and CDR2 FRNRAP. The CDR3 loop is CASGLMGNTIYF. For the CDR3, the DNA is TGTGCTAGTGGTTTGATGGGAAACACCATATATTTT.

The rearrangement joins TRBV6-1 to TRBJ1-2; 8 positions agree with TRBD1. Germline trimming cut 3 bases from V and 2 bases from J; bases unmatched to any gene: 2. Germline CDR1 is MNHNS and CDR2 is SASEGT. The CDR3 covers 14 residues. Here the CDR3 DNA reads TGTGCCAGCAGTGATCGGACAGGGAACTATGGCTACACCTTC. It yields the protein CASSDRTGNYGYTF.

V usage is TRBV9 and J usage is TRBJ2-7; 9 bases are shared with TRBD2. V dropped 1 base and J dropped 3; count of bases not matched to a gene: 2. Looked up from germline, CDR1 is SGDLS and CDR2 is YYNGEE. This CDR3 comprises 14 residues. The CDR3 DNA sequence: TGTGCCAGCAGCGTAACTAGCGGGTTCTACGAGCAGTACTTC. This codes for CASSVTSGFYEQYF.

The chain links TRBV5-4 to TRBJ1-1; D unresolved. Trimming took 4 bases from V and 1 from J, leaving 11 bases between them. CDR1 and CDR2 (germline): SGHNT, YYREEE (reference sequence). This CDR3 is built from 14 residues. The CDR3: CASSVTDGNTEAFF. CDR3 coding DNA: TGTGCCAGCAGCGTGACGGACGGGAACACTGAAGCTTTCTTT. The whole variable domain, filled in from reference TRBV5-4 and TRBJ1-1, reads ETGVTQSPTHLIKTRGQQVTLRCSSQSGHNTVSWYQQALGQGPQFIFQYYREEENGRGNFPPRFSGLQFPNYSSELNVNALELDDSALYLCASSVTDGNTEAFFGQGTRLTVV.

The CDR3 loop is CAISRDSRDYYTF. CDR3 nucleotide sequence: TGTGCCATCTCCCGCGACAGCCGCGATTACTACACCTTC. The genes are TRBV10-3 and TRBJ1-2; D might be TRBD1 (5 bases). The germline CDR1 and CDR2 sequences are ENHRY and SYGVKD. The length of the CDR3 is 13 residues. V was pared by 8 bases and J by 10 bases, with 20 bases between.

The chain is built from TRBV13 and TRBJ2-2; tentative D call: TRBD1 (5 bases). This CDR3 is 14 amino acids long. Germline V gives CDR1 PRHDT, CDR2 FYEKMQ (reference sequence). V was pared by 5 bases and J by 5 bases, with 12 bases between. CDR3 loop: CASSAQRGTGELFF. The CDR3 region has the DNA TGTGCCAGCAGCGCCCAAAGGGGTACCGGGGAGCTGTTTTTT.

CDR3 sequence (DNA): TGTGCCAGCAGTTACTTCCGAACAGATACGCAGTATTTT. It codes for CASSYFRTDTQYF. The gene calls are TRBV6-5 and TRBJ2-3, with unresolved D. This CDR3 has 13 residues. Trimming shortened V by 1 base and J by 3 bases, and 5 bases separated the two germline ends. Germline CDR1 reads MNHEY; CDR2 reads SVGAGI.

The CDR3 region is CASSILRGRGVNEQYF. In nucleotides, the CDR3 is TGTGCCAGTAGTATACTAAGAGGTAGGGGCGTCAACGAGCAGTACTTC. The V and J genes are TRBV19 and TRBJ2-7, with D tentatively TRBD1 (5 bases). There are 16 residues in the CDR3. V lost 2 bases to trimming and J lost 5 bases, with 19 bases between them. CDR1 LNHDA and CDR2 SQIVND come from the germline V gene (reference sequence).

This chain links TRBV6-5 with TRBJ1-1; TRBD1 aligns across 7 bases. The CDR3 runs to 15 residues. Germline CDR1 and CDR2: MNHEY and SVGAGI. After removal of 7 bases from V and 1 base from J, the junction contained 9 bases not matched to a gene. The CDR3 bases are TGTGCCAGCACCAGAACCGGGACAGAGAACACTGAAGCTTTCTTT. This codes for CASTRTGTENTEAFF.

The rearrangement links TRBV5-1 to TRBJ1-1; D not resolved. Germline V CDR1 and CDR2: SGHRS, YFSETQ. This CDR3 contains 13 residues. V was clipped by 0 bases and J by 12 bases, with 15 bases between them. CDR3 DNA sequence: TGCGCCAGCAGCTTGGATGTCGGGGTTCAATCTTTCTTT. Protein product: CASSLDVGVQSFF.

Only a few counts were recorded for this clone. This chain joins TRBV27 and TRBJ2-1, with TRBD2 matching 10 bases. This CDR3 comprises 15 residues. The V segment lost 7 bases and the J segment 3 bases; nucleotides outside the gene matches: 6. In germline, CDR1 is MNHEY, CDR2 SMNVEV (reference sequence). In nucleotides, the CDR3 is TGTGCCAGCAAGCCCGTAGCGGGAGGCTACAATGAGCAGTTCTTC. Its protein is CASKPVAGGYNEQFF.

The rearrangement links TRBV9 to TRBJ2-5; possible D gene TRBD1, 6 bases. Trimming removed 1 base at V and 2 bases at J, with 6 bases between. The CDR3 length is 13 residues. Germline CDR1 reads SGDLS; CDR2 reads YYNGEE. The DNA of the CDR3 is TGTGCCAGCAGCGTAAGGGGGCAAGAGACCCAGTACTTC. It is translated as CASSVRGQETQYF.

The chain has TRBV15 and TRBJ1-5; possible D gene TRBD1, 5 bases. CDR1 LNHNV and CDR2 YYDKDF come from the germline V gene (reference sequence). V was clipped by 1 base and J by 2 bases, with 15 bases between them. This CDR3 is built from 17 residues. The CDR3 spells CATSRARARGGNQPQHF. Here the CDR3 DNA reads TGTGCCACCAGCAGAGCCCGGGCCCGGGGGGGCAATCAGCCCCAGCATTTT.

This clone was recorded a few times. This chain links TRBV4-1 with TRBJ2-7, with D possibly called TRBD1 or TRBD2 (6 bases each). Germline CDR1 MGHRA, CDR2 YSYEKL. V was clipped by 4 bases and J by 3 bases, with 16 bases between them. This CDR3 region has 15 residues. CDR3 nucleotides: TGCGCCAGCAGCCCCGGAGGGGGGACAAGCTACGAGCAGTACTTC. It translates to CASSPGGGTSYEQYF.

The rearrangement joins TRBV7-9 to TRBJ1-5, with D maybe TRBD1 (6 bases). Germline CDR1 SEHNR, CDR2 FQNEAQ (reference sequence). The V end lost 4 bases, the J end lost 4 bases, and 11 bases lay between the germline ends. CDR3 length: 14 amino acids. The CDR3 DNA reads as TGTGCCAGCAGCTCAGGGGTCTCAAATCAGCCCCAGCATTTT. Its protein product is CASSSGVSNQPQHF.

The chain is built from TRBV6-1 and TRBJ2-6, with D possibly matching TRBD1 (5 bases). The CDR3 spans 15 residues. V was shortened by 5 bases and J by 0 bases, with 8 bases between the two germline ends. Germline CDR1 reads MNHNS; CDR2 reads SASEGT. CDR3 nucleotide sequence: TGTGCCAGCAGTAACAGGATCTCTGGGGCCAACGTCCTGACTTTC. It yields the protein CASSNRISGANVLTF.

This clone was counted a few times. The chain joins TRBV4-1 to TRBJ2-4; perhaps TRBD2 as D (5 bases). CDR1 and CDR2 from the germline V gene are MGHRA and YSYEKL. This CDR3 comprises 14 residues. V was clipped by 1 base and J by 7 bases, with 11 bases between them. The DNA of the CDR3 is TGCGCCAGCAGCCAAGGTGGGAGAGGGAACATTCAGTACTTC. This codes for CASSQGGRGNIQYF.

The rearrangement links TRBV11-2 to TRBJ2-7; D assignment may be TRBD1 or TRBD2 (5 bases each). The CDR3 extends over 15 amino acids. From germline, CDR1 is SGHAT and CDR2 FQNNGV. V shed 0 bases and J shed 5 bases, with 14 bases lying between them. CDR3 DNA: TGTGCCAGCAGCTTAGACGGGACCCCAGGACACGAGCAGTACTTC. Its protein is CASSLDGTPGHEQYF.

The rearrangement uses TRBV5-8 and TRBJ2-2; D may be TRBD2 (5 bases). Between the trimmed V and J ends, which lost 1 base and 5 bases, there was a span of 18 bases. CDR3 size: 17 residues. CDR1 SGHTS and CDR2 YDEGEE come from the germline V gene. The CDR3 DNA reads TGTGCCAGCAGCTTGCTTCTGCAGGCGGGTGGAACCGGGGAGCTGTTTTTT. It yields the protein CASSLLLQAGGTGELFF.